This T cell receptor beta chain originates from a study of chemoradiotherapy in HPV16-positive cancers. V gave up 6 bases and J gave up 3 bases, with 12 bases separating them. Germline V gives CDR1 SQVTM, CDR2 ANQGSEA. The CDR3 contains 13 residues. The table came from immunoSEQ multiplex PCR; TCRdb's copy has only in-frame clones and leaves some out. The sample includes roughly 70,000 clones, approximately 91% seen only once; the top ten take just over 4%. The clonotype comes from a human donor with HPV-associated anogenital cancer. V is TRBV29-1 and J is TRBJ1-5; D possibly corresponds to TRBD1 (6 bases). The sequences come from blood, collected from a patient who underwent chemoradiotherapy. The CDR3 DNA reads as TGCAGCGTCCAAACAGGGAACAATCAGCCCCAGCATTTT. This codes for CSVQTGNNQPQHF.